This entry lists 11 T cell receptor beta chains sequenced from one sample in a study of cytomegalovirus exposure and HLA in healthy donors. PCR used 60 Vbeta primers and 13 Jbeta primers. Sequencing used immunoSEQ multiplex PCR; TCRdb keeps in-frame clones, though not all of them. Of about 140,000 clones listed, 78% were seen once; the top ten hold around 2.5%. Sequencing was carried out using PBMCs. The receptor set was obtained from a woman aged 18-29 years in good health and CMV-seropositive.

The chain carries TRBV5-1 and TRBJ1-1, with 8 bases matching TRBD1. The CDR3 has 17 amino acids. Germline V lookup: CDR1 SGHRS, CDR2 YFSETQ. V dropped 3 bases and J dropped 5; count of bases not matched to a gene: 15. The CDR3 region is CASSSLRAGTGFTEAFF. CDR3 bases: TGCGCCAGCAGCTCGTTGAGAGCCGGGACAGGTTTTACTGAAGCTTTCTTT.

The DNA of the CDR3 is TGCGCCAGCAGCCAAGGACAGGGTTATGGCTACACCTTC. Translated, it gives CASSQGQGYGYTF. The V gene is TRBV4-3, the J gene TRBJ1-2, with 7 bases that match TRBD1. V shed 1 base, J shed 5 bases, and the junction held 1 base outside the gene matches. CDR1 is LGHNA, CDR2 YSLEER, per germline. This CDR3 is built from 13 residues.

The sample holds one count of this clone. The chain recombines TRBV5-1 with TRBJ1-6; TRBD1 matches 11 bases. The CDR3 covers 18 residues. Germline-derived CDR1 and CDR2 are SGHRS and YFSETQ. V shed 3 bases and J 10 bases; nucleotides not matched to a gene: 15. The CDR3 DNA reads TGCGCCAGCAGCTACGGGGGGCTCGGGACAGGGGGAGAATCACCCCTCCACTTT. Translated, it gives CASSYGGLGTGGESPLHF.

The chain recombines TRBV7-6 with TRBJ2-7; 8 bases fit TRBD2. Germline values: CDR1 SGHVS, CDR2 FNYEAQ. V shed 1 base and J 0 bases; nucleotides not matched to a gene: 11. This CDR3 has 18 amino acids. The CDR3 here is CASSLGGVTSGSSYEQYF. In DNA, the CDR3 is TGTGCCAGCAGCTTAGGGGGGGTTACTAGCGGTAGCTCCTACGAGCAGTACTTC. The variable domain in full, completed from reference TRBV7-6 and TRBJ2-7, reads GAGVSQSPRYKVTKRGQDVALRCDPISGHVSLYWYRQALGQGPEFLTYFNYEAQQDKSGLPNDRFSAERPEGSISTLTIQRTEQRDSAMYRCASSLGGVTSGSSYEQYFGPGTRLTVT.

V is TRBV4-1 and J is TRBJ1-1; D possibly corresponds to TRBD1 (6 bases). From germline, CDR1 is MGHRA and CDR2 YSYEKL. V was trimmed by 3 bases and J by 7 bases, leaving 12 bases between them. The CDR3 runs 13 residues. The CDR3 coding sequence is TGCGCCAGCAGCCAGTTTCAGGGGCGTGAAGCTTTCTTT. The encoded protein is CASSQFQGREAFF.

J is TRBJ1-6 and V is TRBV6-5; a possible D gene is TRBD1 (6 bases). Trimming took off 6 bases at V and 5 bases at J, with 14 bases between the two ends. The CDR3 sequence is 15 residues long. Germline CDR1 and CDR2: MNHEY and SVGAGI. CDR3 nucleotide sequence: TGTGCCAGCAGGGTGGGGGCCGGAGATAATTCACCCCTCCACTTT. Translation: CASRVGAGDNSPLHF.

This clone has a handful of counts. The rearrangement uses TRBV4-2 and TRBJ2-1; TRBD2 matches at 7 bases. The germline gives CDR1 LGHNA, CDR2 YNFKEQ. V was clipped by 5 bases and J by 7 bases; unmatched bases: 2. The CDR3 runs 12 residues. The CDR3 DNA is TGTGCCAGCAGCTTGGGGGGGAATGAGCAGTTCTTC. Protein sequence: CASSLGGNEQFF.

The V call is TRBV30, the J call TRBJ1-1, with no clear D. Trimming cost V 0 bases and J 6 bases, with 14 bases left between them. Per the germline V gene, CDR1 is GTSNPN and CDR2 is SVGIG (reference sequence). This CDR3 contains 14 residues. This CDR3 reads CAWSVSSWFAEAFF. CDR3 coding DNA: TGTGCCTGGAGTGTATCCAGTTGGTTTGCTGAAGCTTTCTTT.

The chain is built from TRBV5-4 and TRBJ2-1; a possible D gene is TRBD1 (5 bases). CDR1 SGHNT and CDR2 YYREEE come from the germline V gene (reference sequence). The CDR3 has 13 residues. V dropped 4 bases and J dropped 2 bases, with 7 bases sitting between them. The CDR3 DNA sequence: TGTGCCAGCAGCCCGGACACCTACAATGAGCAGTTCTTC. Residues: CASSPDTYNEQFF. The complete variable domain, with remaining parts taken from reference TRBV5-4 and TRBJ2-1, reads ETGVTQSPTHLIKTRGQQVTLRCSSQSGHNTVSWYQQALGQGPQFIFQYYREEENGRGNFPPRFSGLQFPNYSSELNVNALELDDSALYLCASSPDTYNEQFFGPGTRLTVL.

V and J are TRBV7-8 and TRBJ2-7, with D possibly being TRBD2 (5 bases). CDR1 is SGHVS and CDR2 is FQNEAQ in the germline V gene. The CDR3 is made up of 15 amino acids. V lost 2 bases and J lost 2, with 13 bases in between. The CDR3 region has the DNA TGTGCCAGCAGCTTAACCTGGAGGCAGACCTACGAGCAGTACTTC. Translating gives CASSLTWRQTYEQYF.

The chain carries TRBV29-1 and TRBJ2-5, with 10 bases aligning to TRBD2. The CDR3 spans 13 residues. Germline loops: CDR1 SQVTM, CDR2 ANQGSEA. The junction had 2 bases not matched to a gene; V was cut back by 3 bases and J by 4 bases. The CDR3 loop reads CSVDSGGLETQYF. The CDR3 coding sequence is TGCAGCGTTGATAGCGGGGGGTTAGAGACCCAGTACTTC.